This entry is about one T cell receptor beta chain. Profiling relied on immunoSEQ multiplex PCR, and the TCRdb table lists in-frame clones only, not all of them. This table holds 100,000 to 150,000 clones, roughly 90% found once. This record belongs to a study of control samples from healthy donors and cancer patients. The sample was blood. This receptor was identified in a woman aged 18-29 years in good health.

CDR3 amino acids: CASSEVDRIYNSPLHF. CDR3 sequence (DNA): TGTGCCAGCAGTGAAGTGGACAGGATCTATAATTCACCCCTCCACTTT. J is TRBJ1-6 and V is TRBV6-1, with 7 nucleotides matching TRBD1. The germline CDR1 and CDR2 sequences are MNHNS and SASEGT. The CDR3 spans 16 residues. With 1 base clipped from V and 3 bases from J, the junction kept 3 bases outside the gene matches.